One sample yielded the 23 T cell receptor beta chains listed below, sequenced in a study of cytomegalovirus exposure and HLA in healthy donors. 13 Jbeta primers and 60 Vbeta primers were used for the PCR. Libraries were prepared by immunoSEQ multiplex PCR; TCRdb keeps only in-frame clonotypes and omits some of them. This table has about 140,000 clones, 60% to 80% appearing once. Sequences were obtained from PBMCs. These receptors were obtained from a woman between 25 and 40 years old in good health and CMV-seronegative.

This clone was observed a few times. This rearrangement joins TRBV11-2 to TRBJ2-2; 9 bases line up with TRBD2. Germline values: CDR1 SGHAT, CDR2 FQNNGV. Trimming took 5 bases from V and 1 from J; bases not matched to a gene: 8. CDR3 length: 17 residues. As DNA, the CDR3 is TGTGCCAGCAGCCGATTTAGCGGGGGCTTGAACACCGGGGAGCTGTTTTTT. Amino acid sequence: CASSRFSGGLNTGELFF.

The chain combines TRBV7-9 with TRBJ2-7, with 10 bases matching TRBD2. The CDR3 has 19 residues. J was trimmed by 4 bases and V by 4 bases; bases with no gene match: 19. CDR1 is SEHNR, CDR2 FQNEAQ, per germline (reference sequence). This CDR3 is CASSYKRASGGFTAYEQYV. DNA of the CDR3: TGTGCCAGCAGCTACAAGCGGGCTAGCGGGGGTTTTACGGCGTACGAGCAGTACGTC.

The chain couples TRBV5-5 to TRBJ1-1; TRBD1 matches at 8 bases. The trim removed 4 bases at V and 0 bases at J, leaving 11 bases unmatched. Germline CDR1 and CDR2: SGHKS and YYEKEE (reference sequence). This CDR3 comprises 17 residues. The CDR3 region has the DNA TGTGCCAGCAGCAAATGGACAGGGACCAACATGAACACTGAAGCTTTCTTT. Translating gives CASSKWTGTNMNTEAFF.

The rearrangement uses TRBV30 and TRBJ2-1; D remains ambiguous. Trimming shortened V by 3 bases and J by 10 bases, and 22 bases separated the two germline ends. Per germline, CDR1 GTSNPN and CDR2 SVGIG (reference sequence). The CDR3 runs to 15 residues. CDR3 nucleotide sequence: TGTGCCTGGAGACCCGCGTCGGCCCCCACGGAGGAGCAGTTCTTC. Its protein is CAWRPASAPTEEQFF.

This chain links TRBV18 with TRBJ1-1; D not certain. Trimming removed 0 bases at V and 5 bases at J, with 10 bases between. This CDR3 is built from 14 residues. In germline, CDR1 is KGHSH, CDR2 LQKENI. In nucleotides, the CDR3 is TGTGCCAGCTCACCACCTTCGGGAGAGACTGAAGCTTTCTTT. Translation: CASSPPSGETEAFF.

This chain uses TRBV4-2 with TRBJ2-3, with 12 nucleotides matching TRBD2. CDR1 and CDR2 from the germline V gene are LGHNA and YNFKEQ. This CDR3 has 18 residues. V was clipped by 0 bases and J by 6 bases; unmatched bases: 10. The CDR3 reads CASSQDIRLAGVGDTQYF. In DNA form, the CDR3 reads TGTGCCAGCAGCCAAGATATTAGACTAGCGGGGGTCGGGGATACGCAGTATTTT.

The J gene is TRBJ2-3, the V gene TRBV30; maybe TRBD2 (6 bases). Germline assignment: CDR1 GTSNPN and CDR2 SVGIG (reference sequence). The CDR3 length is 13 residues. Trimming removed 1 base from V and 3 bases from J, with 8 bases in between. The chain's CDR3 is CAWSGGKTDTQYF. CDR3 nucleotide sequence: TGTGCCTGGAGTGGCGGGAAAACAGATACGCAGTATTTT.

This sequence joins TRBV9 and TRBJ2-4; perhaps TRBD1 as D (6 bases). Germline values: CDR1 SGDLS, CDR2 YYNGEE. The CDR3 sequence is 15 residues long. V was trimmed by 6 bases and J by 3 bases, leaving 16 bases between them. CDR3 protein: CASTPGETVKNIQYF. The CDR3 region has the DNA TGTGCCAGCACCCCAGGGGAGACAGTCAAAAACATTCAGTACTTC.

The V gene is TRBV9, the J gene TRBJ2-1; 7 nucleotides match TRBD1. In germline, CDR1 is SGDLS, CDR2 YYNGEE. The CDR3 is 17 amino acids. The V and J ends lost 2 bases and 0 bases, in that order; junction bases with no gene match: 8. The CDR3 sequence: CASSVAIDRVSYNEQFF. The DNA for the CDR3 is TGTGCCAGCAGCGTCGCTATTGACAGGGTCTCCTACAATGAGCAGTTCTTC.

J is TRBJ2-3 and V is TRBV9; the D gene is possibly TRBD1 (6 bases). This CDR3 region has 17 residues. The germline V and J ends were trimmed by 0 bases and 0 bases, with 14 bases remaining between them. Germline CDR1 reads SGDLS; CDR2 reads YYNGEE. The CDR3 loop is CASSVGRAGVSTDTQYF. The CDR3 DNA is TGTGCCAGCAGCGTAGGTCGGGCAGGGGTTAGCACAGATACGCAGTATTTT.

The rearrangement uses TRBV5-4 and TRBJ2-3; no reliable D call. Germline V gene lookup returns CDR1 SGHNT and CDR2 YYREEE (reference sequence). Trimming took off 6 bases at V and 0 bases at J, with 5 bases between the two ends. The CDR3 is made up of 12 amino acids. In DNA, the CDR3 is TGTGCCAGCACTACGAGCACAGATACGCAGTATTTT. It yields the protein CASTTSTDTQYF.

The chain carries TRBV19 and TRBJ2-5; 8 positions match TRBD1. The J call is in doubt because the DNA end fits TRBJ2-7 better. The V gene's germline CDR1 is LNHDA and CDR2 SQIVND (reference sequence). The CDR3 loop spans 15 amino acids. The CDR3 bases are TGTGCCAGTAGTATCCGGACAGGGAACTCCTACGAGCAGTACTTC. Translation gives CASSIRTGNSYEQYF.

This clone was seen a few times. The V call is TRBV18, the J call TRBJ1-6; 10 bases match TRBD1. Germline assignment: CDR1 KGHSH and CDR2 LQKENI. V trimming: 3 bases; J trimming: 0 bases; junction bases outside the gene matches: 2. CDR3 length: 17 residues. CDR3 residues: CASSPRTGGSYNSPLHF. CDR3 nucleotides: TGTGCCAGCTCACCTCGGACAGGGGGCTCCTATAATTCACCCCTCCACTTT.

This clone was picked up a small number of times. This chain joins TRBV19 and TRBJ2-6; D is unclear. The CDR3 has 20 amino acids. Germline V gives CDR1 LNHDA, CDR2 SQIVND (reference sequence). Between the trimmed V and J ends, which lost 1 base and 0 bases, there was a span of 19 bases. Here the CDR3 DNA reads TGTGCCAGTAGTATAGGATTCCTGAGGCTTCTCAGCTCTGGGGCCAACGTCCTGACTTTC. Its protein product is CASSIGFLRLLSSGANVLTF.

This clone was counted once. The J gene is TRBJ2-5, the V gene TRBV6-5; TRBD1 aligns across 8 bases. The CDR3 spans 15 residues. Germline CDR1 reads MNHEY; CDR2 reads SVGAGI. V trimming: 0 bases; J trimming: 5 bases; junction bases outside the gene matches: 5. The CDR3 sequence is CASSYSSRGRETQYF. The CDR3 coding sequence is TGTGCCAGCAGTTACTCGAGCAGGGGGCGGGAGACCCAGTACTTC.

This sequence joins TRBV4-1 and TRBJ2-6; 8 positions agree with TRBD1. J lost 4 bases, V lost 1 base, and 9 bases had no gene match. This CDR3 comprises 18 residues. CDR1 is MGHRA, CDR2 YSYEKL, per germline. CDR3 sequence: CASSQADRGTTGANVLTF. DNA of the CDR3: TGCGCCAGCAGCCAAGCCGACAGGGGAACAACGGGGGCCAACGTCCTGACTTTC.

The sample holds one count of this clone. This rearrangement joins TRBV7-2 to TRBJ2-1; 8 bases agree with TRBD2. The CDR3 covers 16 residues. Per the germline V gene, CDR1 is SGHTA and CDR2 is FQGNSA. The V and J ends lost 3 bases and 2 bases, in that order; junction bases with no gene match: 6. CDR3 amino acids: CASSFQPGLAYNEQFF. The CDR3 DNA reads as TGTGCCAGCAGCTTCCAACCGGGACTAGCCTACAATGAGCAGTTCTTC.

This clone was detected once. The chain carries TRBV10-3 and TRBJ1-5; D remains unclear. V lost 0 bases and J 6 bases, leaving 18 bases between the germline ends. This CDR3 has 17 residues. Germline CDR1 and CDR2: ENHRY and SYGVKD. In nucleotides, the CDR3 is TGTGCCATCAGTGAGTCGGTCTCGTTGGGAGGAGCTCAGCCCCAGCATTTT. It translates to CAISESVSLGGAQPQHF.

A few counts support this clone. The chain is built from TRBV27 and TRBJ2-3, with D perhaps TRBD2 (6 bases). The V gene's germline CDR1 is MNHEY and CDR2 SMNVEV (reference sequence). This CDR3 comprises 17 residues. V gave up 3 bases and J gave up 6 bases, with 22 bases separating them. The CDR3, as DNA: TGTGCCAGCAGTTTTACCTGGGATAGCGGCGTTTCTGATACGCAGTATTTT. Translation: CASSFTWDSGVSDTQYF.

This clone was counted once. As DNA, the CDR3 is TGTGCCAGCAGCCACATATCCACAGATACGCAGTATTTT. Residues: CASSHISTDTQYF. This chain connects TRBV11-2 to TRBJ2-3; D remains unclear. The V gene's germline CDR1 is SGHAT and CDR2 FQNNGV. The CDR3 runs 13 residues. V was pared by 5 bases and J by 2 bases, with 8 bases between.

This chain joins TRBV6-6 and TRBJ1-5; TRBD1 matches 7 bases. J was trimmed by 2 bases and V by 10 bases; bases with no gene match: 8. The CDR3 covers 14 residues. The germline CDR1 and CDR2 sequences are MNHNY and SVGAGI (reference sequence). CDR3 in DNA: TGTGCCATCCACAGGGGCTTCGGCAATCAGCCCCAGCATTTT. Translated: CAIHRGFGNQPQHF.

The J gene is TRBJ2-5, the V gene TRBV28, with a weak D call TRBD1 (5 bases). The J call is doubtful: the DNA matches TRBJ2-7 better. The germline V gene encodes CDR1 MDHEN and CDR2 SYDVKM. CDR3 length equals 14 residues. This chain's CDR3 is CASSLPGLGYEQYF. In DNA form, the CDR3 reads TGTGCCAGCAGTTTACCAGGGCTGGGCTACGAGCAGTACTTC.

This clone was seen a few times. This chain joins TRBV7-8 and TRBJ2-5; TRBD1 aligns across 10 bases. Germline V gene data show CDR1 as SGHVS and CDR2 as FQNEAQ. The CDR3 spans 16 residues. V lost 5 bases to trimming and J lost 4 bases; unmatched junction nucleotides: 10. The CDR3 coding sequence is TGTGCCAGCAGCCTCGCGACAGGGGGCGCAGGAGAGACCCAGTACTTC. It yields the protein CASSLATGGAGETQYF.